The 14 T cell receptor beta chains presented below share a single source sample, sequenced in a study of shared clonotypes between healthy human individuals. Naive-designated CD8 cells lacked CD45RO, were positively enriched for CCR7, and omitted terminally differentiated effector memory CD45RA+ cells. The table came from immunoSEQ multiplex PCR; TCRdb's copy has only in-frame clones and leaves some out. The sample contains 750,000 to 1,000,000 clones, approximately 92% of which appear only once. The sequenced sample was naive CD8+ T cells sorted from blood. These receptors were taken from a man aged 30 to 45 in good health.

The chain is built from TRBV19 and TRBJ2-2, with 9 bases fitting TRBD1. This CDR3 contains 15 residues. V dropped 7 bases and J dropped 7; count of bases not matched to a gene: 10. Germline loops: CDR1 LNHDA, CDR2 SQIVND (reference sequence). The CDR3 protein is CASTTTGGLSGELFF. The CDR3 coding sequence is TGTGCCAGTACCACGACAGGGGGTTTGAGCGGGGAGCTGTTTTTT.

The CDR3 DNA sequence: TGTGCCAGCAGCGTCCGACGGAATAGCTCTGGCCGAGGGGCCCAGTACTTC. This encodes CASSVRRNSSGRGAQYF. The chain is built from TRBV2 and TRBJ2-5; perhaps D is TRBD1 or TRBD2 (5 bases each). CDR1 and CDR2 (germline): SNHLY, FYNNEI. Deletions cut 6 bases from V and 9 bases from J, with 29 bases between. There are 17 residues in the CDR3.

The rearrangement uses TRBV9 and TRBJ2-1, with 15 bases matching TRBD2. The J segment lost 2 bases and the V segment lost 0 bases, leaving 3 bases of the junction unmatched. CDR3 size: 18 residues. Germline V gene sequence: CDR1 SGDLS, CDR2 YYNGEE. The CDR3 region is CASSVDGLAGGPYNEQFF. DNA for the CDR3: TGTGCCAGCAGCGTAGATGGACTAGCGGGAGGGCCCTACAATGAGCAGTTCTTC.

This clone was observed a single time. The chain carries TRBV7-2 and TRBJ2-5, with a tentative D call TRBD2 (6 bases). Trimming removed 4 bases at V and 6 bases at J, with 21 bases between. CDR1 and CDR2 (germline): SGHTA, FQGNSA. The CDR3 extends over 16 amino acids. The CDR3 DNA is TGTGCCAGCAGCTCGGGCGGGGCACCCGTGGGAAAGACCCAGTACTTC. Translated, it gives CASSSGGAPVGKTQYF.

The rearrangement joins TRBV4-1 to TRBJ1-2, with D perhaps matching TRBD1 (6 bases). The CDR3 sequence is 14 residues long. V lost 3 bases and J 7 bases, leaving 15 bases between the germline ends. Germline CDR1 reads MGHRA; CDR2 reads YSYEKL. The CDR3 DNA follows: TGCGCCAGCAGCCACGAGGGACAACGGACTGGCTACACCTTC. It is translated as CASSHEGQRTGYTF.

V gene TRBV19 combines with J gene TRBJ2-1; D might be TRBD2 (5 bases). The V gene's germline CDR1 is LNHDA and CDR2 SQIVND (reference sequence). V gave up 1 base and J gave up 2 bases, with 9 bases separating them. The CDR3 runs to 15 residues. CDR3 in DNA: TGTGCCAGTAGTATAGTGAGCGGACCCTACAATGAGCAGTTCTTC. Translation gives CASSIVSGPYNEQFF. The whole variable domain, filled in from reference TRBV19 and TRBJ2-1, reads DGGITQSPKYLFRKEGQNVTLSCEQNLNHDAMYWYRQDPGQGLRLIYYSQIVNDFQKGDIAEGYSVSREKKESFPLTVTSAQKNPTAFYLCASSIVSGPYNEQFFGPGTRLTVL.

V and J are TRBV27 and TRBJ2-1, with TRBD1 identical over 9 bases. The V segment lost 4 bases and the J segment 4 bases; nucleotides outside the gene matches: 11. CDR3 length: 17 residues. CDR1 is MNHEY and CDR2 is SMNVEV in the germline V gene (reference sequence). This CDR3 is CASSSSKNRGLYNEQFF. The CDR3 DNA reads TGTGCCAGCAGTTCGTCCAAAAACAGGGGGCTGTACAATGAGCAGTTCTTC.

Details on this clone: Other nucleotide sequences in the sample specify the same CDR3. The chain carries TRBV27 and TRBJ2-7; no firm D call. The germline gives CDR1 MNHEY, CDR2 SMNVEV (reference sequence). V was trimmed by 3 bases and J by 7 bases, leaving 7 bases between them. The CDR3 has 11 residues. The CDR3 is CASSFGREQYF. The DNA for the CDR3 is TGTGCCAGCAGTTTCGGACGGGAGCAGTACTTC.

V and J are TRBV27 and TRBJ2-7; D gene unclear. The ends were cut back, 4 bases at V and 5 bases at J, with 15 bases in the middle. The CDR3 runs to 14 residues. CDR1 and CDR2 from the germline V gene are MNHEY and SMNVEV (reference sequence). CDR3 loop: CASSSPQRPHEQYF. CDR3 sequence (DNA): TGTGCCAGCAGTTCCCCCCAAAGGCCCCACGAGCAGTACTTC.

This clone was picked up one time. The rearrangement uses TRBV9 and TRBJ1-2; possible D gene TRBD1, 5 bases. V was trimmed by 2 bases and J by 2 bases, leaving 10 bases between them. Germline lookup yields CDR1 SGDLS and CDR2 YYNGEE. The length of the CDR3 is 14 residues. CDR3 DNA sequence: TGTGCCAGCAGCGTGGGGAGGGACAACTATGGCTACACCTTC. Its protein is CASSVGRDNYGYTF.

The chain is built from TRBV6-1 and TRBJ2-7, with 7 bases fitting TRBD2. The CDR3 contains 14 residues. The germline gives CDR1 MNHNS, CDR2 SASEGT. The junction had 5 bases not matched to a gene; V was cut back by 3 bases and J by 3 bases. The CDR3 bases are TGTGCCAGCAGTGATTGGGACTACCACTACGAGCAGTACTTC. The encoded protein is CASSDWDYHYEQYF.

This clone was seen once. The chain is built from TRBV14 and TRBJ1-4; TRBD1 agrees at 10 bases. Per germline, CDR1 SGHDN and CDR2 FVKESK. The CDR3 covers 19 residues. The V gene end was trimmed by 0 bases and the J gene end by 7 bases; junction bases not matched to a gene: 14. In DNA, the CDR3 is TGTGCCAGCAGCCAAGATGTCTGGGAGACAGGGGGCGCAGGTGAAAAACTGTTTTTT. Amino acids: CASSQDVWETGGAGEKLFF. Full variable domain (missing parts from reference TRBV14 and TRBJ1-4): EAGVTQFPSHSVIEKGQTVTLRCDPISGHDNLYWYRRVMGKEIKFLLHFVKESKQDESGMPNNRFLAERTGGTYSTLKVQPAELEDSGVYFCASSQDVWETGGAGEKLFFGSGTQLSVL.

The rearrangement joins TRBV27 to TRBJ2-7; the D gene is possibly TRBD1 (5 bases). The germline CDR1 and CDR2 sequences are MNHEY and SMNVEV (reference sequence). Trimming stripped 1 base from V and 3 bases from J, with 10 bases between. This CDR3 comprises 14 residues. The CDR3 bases are TGTGCCAGCAGTTTATTAGGGGCTAGCTACGAGCAGTACTTC. Amino acid sequence: CASSLLGASYEQYF.

The V and J genes are TRBV27 and TRBJ2-7; 7 bases line up with TRBD2. This CDR3 comprises 16 residues. V dropped 5 bases and J dropped 3; count of bases not matched to a gene: 13. Looked up from germline, CDR1 is MNHEY and CDR2 is SMNVEV (reference sequence). Here the CDR3 reads CASSPSAGTTLYEQYF. The CDR3 bases are TGTGCCAGCAGTCCTTCTGCCGGGACTACCCTCTACGAGCAGTACTTC.